One and the same sample provided the 8 T cell receptor beta chains below, sequenced in a study of T cell repertoires in cytomegalovirus infection (dated by TCRdb to about 2019). The instrument was an Illumina HiSeq 1500. Clones were called with MiXCR by TCRdb after fastp trimmed the public reads at Q25, and only in-frame beta chains were retained. A single entry per CDR3 protein holds the most common genes and DNA from its merged rows. The sample records 300,000 to 400,000 distinct CDR3 sequences, 25% to 35% of which are singletons. 20% of the sample is taken by the ten largest. For these TCRs, the target antigens are not known. Reading the label with the study, this specimen's treatment or condition is: in vitro stimulation with specific CMV peptide epitopes to enrich CMV-specific T cells. This sample comprised cultured PBMCs, obtained from culture after CMV antigen stimulation. These TCRs come from a human donor in good health (CMV status not recorded). Some clones in this sample may be carry-over from other donors' samples.

This chain links TRBV7-9 with TRBJ2-3, with 7 bases lining up with TRBD1. V dropped 4 bases and J dropped 4; count of bases not matched to a gene: 8. Germline loops: CDR1 SEHNR, CDR2 FQNEAQ (reference sequence). This CDR3 contains 15 residues. This CDR3 reads CASSWRQGRADTQYF. The CDR3 DNA follows: TGTGCCAGCAGCTGGCGACAGGGACGGGCAGATACGCAGTATTTT.

V usage is TRBV7-2 and J usage is TRBJ2-5; 7 bases fit TRBD1. This CDR3 has 15 amino acids. J lost 7 bases, V lost 1 base, and 9 bases had no gene match. The germline gives CDR1 SGHTA, CDR2 FQGNSA. CDR3 bases: TGTGCCAGCAGCTTAGTCGAGGCAGGGGGTAGGACCCAGTACTTC. This gives the protein CASSLVEAGGRTQYF.

The chain employs TRBV7-6 and TRBJ2-7; 10 bases align to TRBD2. J was trimmed by 4 bases and V by 5 bases; bases with no gene match: 11. CDR1 SGHVS and CDR2 FNYEAQ come from the germline V gene. The CDR3 spans 16 residues. CDR3 protein: CASSKTSGFSIYEQYF. The CDR3 region has the DNA TGTGCCAGCAGCAAGACTAGCGGGTTCTCAATTTACGAGCAGTACTTC.

This clonotype was counted a few times. The genes are TRBV6-1 and TRBJ2-1, with D perhaps TRBD2 (6 bases). Germline V gives CDR1 MNHNS, CDR2 SASEGT. V was pared by 5 bases and J by 2 bases, with 13 bases between. The CDR3 length is 15 residues. CDR3 nucleotides: TGTGCCAGCAGTTTGAGGGAGGAGCCCTACAATGAGCAGTTCTTC. Its translation is CASSLREEPYNEQFF.

The V and J genes are TRBV7-6 and TRBJ2-3; 11 positions match TRBD1. Germline CDR1 reads SGHVS; CDR2 reads FNYEAQ. CDR3 length: 15 residues. Losses at the gene ends were 5 bases for V and 4 bases for J; bases not matched to a gene: 5. CDR3 sequence reads: CASSAGTGGSDTQYF. The CDR3 nucleotides are TGTGCCAGCAGCGCAGGGACAGGGGGTTCAGATACGCAGTATTTT.

V gene TRBV7-3 combines with J gene TRBJ2-1; D is tentatively TRBD1 or TRBD2 (5 bases each). CDR1 is SGHTA and CDR2 is FQGTGA in the germline V gene. V was trimmed by 1 base and J by 8 bases, leaving 15 bases between them. This CDR3 has 15 residues. The CDR3 region is CASSLMGVVDDEQFF. In nucleotides, the CDR3 is TGTGCCAGCAGCTTAATGGGGGTGGTTGACGATGAGCAGTTCTTC.

There are many counts of this clonotype. The CDR3 DNA reads as TGTGCCAGCAGCTTAGTTCAGGCAGCATACAATGAGCAGTTCTTC. Its translation is CASSLVQAAYNEQFF. The chain couples TRBV7-2 to TRBJ2-1; no reliable D call. V dropped 1 base and J dropped 4 bases, with 11 bases sitting between them. The CDR3 is 15 amino acids. Germline V lookup: CDR1 SGHTA, CDR2 FQGNSA.

The V call is TRBV2, the J call TRBJ2-3; D may be TRBD2 (5 bases). CDR1 and CDR2 from the germline V gene are SNHLY and FYNNEI. The V and J ends lost 6 bases and 3 bases respectively, with 16 bases between them. The CDR3 runs 15 residues. CDR3 nucleotides: TGTGCCAGCAGGCCCGGGCGGGCGCAGACAGATACGCAGTATTTT. Its translation is CASRPGRAQTDTQYF.